This TCR beta chain is from a study of shared clonotypes between healthy human individuals (TCRdb year 2020). Regarding the research as a whole: Three men and two women, aged 18 to 49 years, made up the cohort. For each donor, three plates each were used for CD4 naive and CD4 memory, two plates were used for CD8 naive, and one plate was used for CD8 memory. To estimate repertoire size and how much clonotype sharing occurs between individuals, the study deeply sequenced the blood TCR repertoires of several healthy adults. To increase sequencing depth and limit assay-specific biases, TCR repertoire library preparation and sequencing were carried out by different laboratories using diverse techniques. Per donor, leukapheresis produced somewhere between about 0.8 and 9 billion PBMCs. Results the study describes overall, beyond this receptor: Roughly 5% of naive CD4, roughly 3.5% of naive CD8, roughly 2.4% of memory CD4, and 0.4% of memory CD8 clonotypes were shared across several donors. Because the study included a small number of donors, the genetic and exposure-history diversity represented was limited. Only blood was sampled, and tissue TCR repertoires likely differ from those in blood. Incomplete sequencing was indicated by rarefaction of sorted-subset datasets, despite the large sequencing depth. Higher generation probabilities were observed for clonotypes shared by all four sorted-subset donors than for non-shared clonotypes. Naive subsets generally had larger estimated clonotype richness than memory subsets. Based on pairwise subsampling, the degree of clonotype sharing among donors was expected to be affected by sequencing depth.

Using the deep immunoSEQ assay, TCR CDR3 regions were amplified from genomic DNA by multiplex PCR. Genomic DNA extracted from each cell subset was distributed evenly over all wells of several immunoSEQ 96-well plates, and each plate served as one replicate. For sorted subsets, around 200 ng genomic DNA, equal to 30,000 to 35,000 T cell genomes, was loaded into each replicate PCR. Purified libraries were measured with a Qubit 3.0 fluorometer, size-checked on a Bioanalyzer 2100, and measured again with the KAPA Library Quantification kit. A separate single-read 150-cycle Illumina NextSeq 550 flow cell was used to sequence each immunoSEQ 96-well plate. The authors' pipeline ran thus. The immunoSEQ output contained only junctional sequences without quality scores, so filtering could not match that applied to full-length reads. Sequences were annotated with PyIR, a Python wrapper for IgBLAST v1.9, and V/J genes and CDR3 were assigned using IMGT germline references. Reads were filtered out if the reads had weak V/J assignments (E-value above 1e-6), no CDR3, stop codons, out-of-frame junctions, or ambiguous translated residues. V3J clonotypes were defined as sequences sharing the same inferred V gene, J gene, and CDR3 amino acid sequence. Percentage overlap between repertoires was computed as shared unique clonotypes divided by the size of the smaller repertoire. Three approaches were used to assess repertoire richness: RTK rarefaction, the Chao1 estimator, and Recon v2.1 estimates of unobserved clonotypes. Generation probabilities were computed with OLGA for all TCRbeta clonotypes obtained by the gDNA method from several donors. TCRdb's version of the immuneACCESS table is confined to in-frame rearrangements and falls short of the full clone set. An unresolved V gene accounts for under half of the shortfall where checked; the remainder is of unknown origin. V and J calls and clone size are those listed in that table; D and trimming were worked out from the DNA. The sample table records around 1.4 million clones; approximately 98.5% of these occur just once. The top ten clones comprise 0.36% of the sample.

The junction shows trimming of 1 base on V and 9 bases on J, and the gene matches do not reach 3 bases of it. The germline V gene yields MNHEY for CDR1 and SVGAGI for CDR2. The CDR3 measures 15 amino acids from cysteine to phenylalanine. Just the 45-base CDR3 DNA is kept, in frame starting at base 1. This clone appeared once. Which antigen it targets is not known. No clone much larger than this one lies a single base away; base qualities are absent. The donors were healthy, HIV-negative adults who had no recently reported acute infections or vaccinations. Every donor was a Caucasian adult living in Nashville, Tennessee, USA. Magnetic negative selection was used to enrich CD4+ T cells, after which naive cells were positively selected on CD45RA and the negative fraction became the memory subset. Blood was collected by leukapheresis, and PBMCs were isolated by Ficoll-Histopaque density gradient centrifugation and then cryopreserved in liquid nitrogen vapor phase. Analytical flow cytometry was used to check the purity and quantity of each magnetically sorted T cell population. From each sorted fraction, genomic DNA was isolated and quantified by UV absorbance on a Nanodrop 2000c.

The sequencing input was naive CD4+ T cells sorted from blood. Reading the label with the study, this specimen's cell subset or site is: CD45RA+ positively selected. The rearrangement joined TRBV6-5 to TRBJ2-1, and 13 junction bases match TRBD2. This receptor was taken from a young man in good health. The CDR3: CASSYLGLAGSEQFF. The bases read TGTGCCAGCAGTTACTTGGGACTAGCGGGATCTGAGCAGTTCTTC.